This TCR beta chain was found in a study of blood T cell repertoires in COVID-19 (dated by TCRdb to the early 2020s). About the investigation overall: Samples covering the acute and convalescent phases of COVID-19 were provided by collaborators in the United States, Italy and Spain. The prospective study material was composed of cDNA or gDNA derived from T cells, B-cell-depleted T cells, or PBMCs. Deeply sampled blood TCRbeta repertoires from subjects exposed to, actively infected with, or recovered from COVID-19 were included in the dataset. The repertoires were released in a freely available public database meant as a resource for research on the immune response to SARS-CoV-2. Samples were obtained from the ongoing ImmuneRACE study (first 160 participants) and from 1,254 subjects provided by 6 global collaborators. The sample metadata nearly always contained a de-identified subject ID, COVID-19 status, age in years and sex. Where HLA class I and class II types were available, the types were taken from metadata supplied by the sample provider, not from assay-based typing. Summary of the overall study and its limitations: Clinical and demographic metadata were provided uncurated, with the amount varying by source and participant.

TCRbeta CDR3 regions were amplified from genomic DNA using the immunoSEQ Assay, a bias-controlled multiplex PCR. Per the original workflow: The number of nucleated cells in each sample was estimated by amplification of reference gene primers within the assay. To quantify the absolute abundance of each unique TCRbeta CDR3 rearrangement, sequence reads were collapsed and filtered. For each sample, productive Simpson clonality was calculated as the square root of Simpson's diversity index across productive rearrangements. In TCRdb, the immuneACCESS table is reduced to in-frame sequences with V and J assigned. These tables do not hold every clone; where another copy was compared, an unresolved V gene accounts for under half, and the others remain unexplained. Clone size and the V and J calls come from that table; the DNA yielded D and trimming. The sample table lists 250,000 or so clones, around 84% of them with a count of one. About 1.7% of the sample lies in the top ten.

Participants in the prospective study were enrolled through a virtual design, were aged roughly 18 to 100 years, and lived in roughly 24 United States geographic areas. To assign participants to cohorts, the prospective study relied on clinical history that participants themselves reported in a screening survey and a study questionnaire. Recovered participants in ImmuneRACE Cohort 3 were defined as having two consecutive negative NP/OP PCR tests, clearance from a healthcare professional, or resolution of symptoms. In the prospective study, mobile phlebotomists collected whole blood, serum and a nasopharyngeal or oropharyngeal swab from each participant. Additional blood draws and questionnaires over a 2-month period could optionally be provided by prospective study participants. Blood samples from the prospective study were shipped frozen or at room temperature prior to DNA extraction. This clone was observed a single time. Its antigen is not yet known. One base away there is no much larger clone; base qualities are not given.

The CDR3 numbers 14 residues from cysteine through phenylalanine. Only the CDR3 DNA stays, 42 bases, in frame from base 1. The junction shows trimming of 9 bases on V and 11 bases on J, plus 23 bases between the germline ends. The chain is assembled from TRBV23-1 and TRBJ1-5; tentative D gene TRBD1, with 5 bases matching. TRBV23-1 counts as an open reading frame of uncertain function. This receptor was identified in a man aged 35 to 55 who had recovered from COVID-19. Sequenced sample: PBMCs or T cells enriched from blood (not recorded which). The DNA sequence reads TGCGCCAGACCCCCAGGGCAGTCCAATCAAGCCCAGCATTTT. It specifies CARPPGQSNQAQHF.